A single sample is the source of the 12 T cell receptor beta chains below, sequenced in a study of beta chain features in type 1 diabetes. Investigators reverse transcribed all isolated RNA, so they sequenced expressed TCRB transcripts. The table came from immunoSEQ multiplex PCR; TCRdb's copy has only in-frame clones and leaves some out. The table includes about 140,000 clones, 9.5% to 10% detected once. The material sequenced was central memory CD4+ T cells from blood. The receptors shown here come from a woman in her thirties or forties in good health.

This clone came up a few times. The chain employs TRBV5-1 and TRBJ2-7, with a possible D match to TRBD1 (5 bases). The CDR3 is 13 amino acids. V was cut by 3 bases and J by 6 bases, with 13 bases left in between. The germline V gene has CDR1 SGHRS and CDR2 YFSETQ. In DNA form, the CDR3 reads TGCGCCAGCAGCTACGGGCAGGGTAGCGAGCAGTACTTC. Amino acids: CASSYGQGSEQYF.

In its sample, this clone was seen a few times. Here the CDR3 reads CASSFLDRVTNEKLFF. Written as DNA, the CDR3 is TGTGCCAGTAGTTTTCTCGACAGGGTGACTAATGAAAAACTGTTTTTT. The chain joins TRBV19 to TRBJ1-4; 7 bases line up with TRBD1. Germline V gene sequence: CDR1 LNHDA, CDR2 SQIVND (reference sequence). The V gene end was trimmed by 5 bases and the J gene end by 2 bases; junction bases not matched to a gene: 8. CDR3 length equals 16 residues.

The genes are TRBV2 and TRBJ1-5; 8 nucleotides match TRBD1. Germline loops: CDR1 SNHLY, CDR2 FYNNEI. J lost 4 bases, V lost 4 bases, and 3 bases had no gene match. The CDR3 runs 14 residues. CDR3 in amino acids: CASSADRGNQPQHF. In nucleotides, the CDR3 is TGTGCCAGCAGTGCTGACAGGGGTAATCAGCCCCAGCATTTT.

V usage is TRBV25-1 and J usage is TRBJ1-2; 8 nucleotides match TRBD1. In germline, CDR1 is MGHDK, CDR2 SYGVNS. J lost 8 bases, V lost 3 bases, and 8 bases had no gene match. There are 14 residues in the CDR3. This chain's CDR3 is CASSDPDRAVGYTF. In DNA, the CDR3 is TGTGCCAGCAGTGACCCGGACAGGGCCGTAGGCTACACCTTC.

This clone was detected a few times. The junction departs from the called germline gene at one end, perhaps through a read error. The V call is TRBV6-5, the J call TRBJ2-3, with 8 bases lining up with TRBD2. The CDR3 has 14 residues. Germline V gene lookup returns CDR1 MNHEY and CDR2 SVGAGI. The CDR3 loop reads CASTPVKVGGALDF. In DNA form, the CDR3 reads TGTGCCAGCACTCCCGTGAAAGTCGGGGGGGCTCTGGATTTT.

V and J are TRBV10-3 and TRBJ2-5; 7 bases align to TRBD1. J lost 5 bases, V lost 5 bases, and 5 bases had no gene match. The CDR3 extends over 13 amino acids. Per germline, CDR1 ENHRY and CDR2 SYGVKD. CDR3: CAISTRGLETQYF. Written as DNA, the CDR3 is TGTGCCATCAGTACGAGGGGGCTGGAGACCCAGTACTTC.

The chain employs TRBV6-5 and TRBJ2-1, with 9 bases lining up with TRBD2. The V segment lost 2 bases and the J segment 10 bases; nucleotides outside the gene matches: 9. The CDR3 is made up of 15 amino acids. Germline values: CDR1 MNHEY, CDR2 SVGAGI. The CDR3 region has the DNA TGTGCCAGCAGTTACGAGCGGGGGGTTCCCAGGGAGCAGTTCTTC. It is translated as CASSYERGVPREQFF.

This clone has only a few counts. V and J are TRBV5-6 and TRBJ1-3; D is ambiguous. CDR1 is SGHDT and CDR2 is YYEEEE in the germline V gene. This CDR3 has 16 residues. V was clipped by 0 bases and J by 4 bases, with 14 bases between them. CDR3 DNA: TGTGCCAGCAGCTTGGCCGGTCTCCGCGGGGGAAACACCATATATTTT. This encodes CASSLAGLRGGNTIYF.

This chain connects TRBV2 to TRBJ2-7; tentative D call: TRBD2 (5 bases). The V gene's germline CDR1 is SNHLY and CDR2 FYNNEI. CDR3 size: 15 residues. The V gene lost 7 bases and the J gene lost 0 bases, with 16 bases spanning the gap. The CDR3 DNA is TGTGCCAGCACTCCTCGGGGTTCCCTCTCCTACGAGCAGTACTTC. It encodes CASTPRGSLSYEQYF.

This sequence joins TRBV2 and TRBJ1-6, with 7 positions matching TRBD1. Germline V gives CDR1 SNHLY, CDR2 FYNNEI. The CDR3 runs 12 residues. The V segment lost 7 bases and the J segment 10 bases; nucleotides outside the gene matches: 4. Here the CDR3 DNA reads TGTGCCAGCACCAGGGACAGCTCACCCCTCCACTTT. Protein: CASTRDSSPLHF.

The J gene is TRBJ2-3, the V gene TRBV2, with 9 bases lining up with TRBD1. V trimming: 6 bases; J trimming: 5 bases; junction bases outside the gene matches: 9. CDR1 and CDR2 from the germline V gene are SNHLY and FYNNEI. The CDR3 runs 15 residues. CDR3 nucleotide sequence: TGTGCCAGCAGCGGAGGGACAGGGATGGGAGATACGCAGTATTTT. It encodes CASSGGTGMGDTQYF.

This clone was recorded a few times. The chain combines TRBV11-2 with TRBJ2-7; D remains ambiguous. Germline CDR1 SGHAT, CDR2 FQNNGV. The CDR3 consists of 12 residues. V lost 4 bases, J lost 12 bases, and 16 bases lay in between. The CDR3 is CASSYNLERGYF. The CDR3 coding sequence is TGTGCCAGCAGCTACAACCTGGAGAGAGGGTACTTC.